A single sample gave rise to the 3 T cell receptor beta chains below, sequenced in a study of T cell responses to AZD1222 COVID-19 vaccine. Sequencing was performed with immunoSEQ multiplex PCR; in TCRdb, only in-frame clones are kept and a portion is missing. In the table there are about 87,000 clones, around 91% of which are singletons. The sample consisted of peripheral blood, taken on day 0 of AZD1222 vaccination. The source of these receptors is an adult in good health.

The chain joins TRBV9 to TRBJ1-5; no firm D call. Germline CDR1 SGDLS, CDR2 YYNGEE. Deletions cut 2 bases from V and 7 bases from J, with 13 bases between. The length of the CDR3 is 14 residues. The CDR3 DNA follows: TGTGCCAGCAGCGTGGATTTGTCGGGACAGCCCCAGCATTTT. The encoded protein is CASSVDLSGQPQHF.

This rearrangement joins TRBV28 to TRBJ2-3; 9 bases are shared with TRBD1. CDR1 is MDHEN, CDR2 SYDVKM, per germline. This CDR3 has 16 amino acids. V trimming: 3 bases; J trimming: 4 bases; junction bases outside the gene matches: 8. CDR3 nucleotide sequence: TGTGCCAGCAGTTTTTCCTCCGGGACAGGGCCAGATACGCAGTATTTT. Translation gives CASSFSSGTGPDTQYF.

The CDR3, as DNA: TGTGCCATAAGGACAGGGGCTGAAGCTTTCTTT. Its translation: CAIRTGAEAFF. This chain links TRBV10-3 with TRBJ1-1, with 9 bases matching TRBD1. The V gene's germline CDR1 is ENHRY and CDR2 SYGVKD. J was trimmed by 6 bases and V by 9 bases; bases with no gene match: 2. The CDR3 covers 11 residues.